A selection of T cell receptor beta chains follows, all from one sample in a study. TCRdb called the 5' RACE reads again in MiXCR, with one record for every CDR3 protein. Seen here are 35,000 to 50,000 distinct CDR3 sequences, 22% observed once, and the top ten hold about 3.9%. Sequencing input: Tregs sorted from a lymph node. The receptors derive from a female donor with breast cancer. Each CDR3 is given with its conserved first and last residue. D genes are given only for firm matches. A clone size is listed for some rows: how often the clone was seen (once, few, many), or a class if it is expanded.

TRBJ1-1 | TRBD1 | TRBV9 | many | TGTGCCAGCAGCGGTGGACAGGGTTGGAACACTGAAGCTTTCTTT | CASSGGQGWNTEAFF
TRBJ2-5 | NA | TRBV6-1 | NA | TGTGCCAGCAGTTCCCGGGACTACCAAGAGACCCAGTACTTC | CASSSRDYQETQYF
TRBJ1-1 | NA | TRBV19 | NA | TGTGCCAGTATTCCAGGGGTCATGAACACTGAAGCTTTCTTT | CASIPGVMNTEAFF
TRBJ1-1 | NA | TRBV5-1 | many | TGCGCCAGCAGCCTCGACGGGGTTGGCACTGAAGCTTTCTTT | CASSLDGVGTEAFF
TRBJ2-7 | NA | TRBV6-1 | few | TGTGCCAGCAGTGATCTGGCGGGAAAGGGTGCGGAAGAGCAGTACTTC | CASSDLAGKGAEEQYF
TRBJ2-6 | NA | TRBV27 | medium-sized | TGTGCCAGCAGTTTATCGAAGGGCTCTGGGGCCAACGTCCTGACTTTC | CASSLSKGSGANVLTF
TRBJ1-2 | NA | TRBV4-2 | NA | TGTGCCAGCAGCCCCAGTACAGGGCCCTATGGCTACACCTTC | CASSPSTGPYGYTF
TRBJ2-7 | NA | TRBV9 | medium-sized | TGTGCCAGCAGCGTAGGTCTAGCGAACGAGCAGTACTTC | CASSVGLANEQYF
TRBJ2-7 | NA | TRBV29-1 | many | TGCAGCGTTGTAGAAGGGACCCGCTACGAGCAGTACTTC | CSVVEGTRYEQYF
TRBJ2-1 | NA | TRBV30 | NA | TGTGCCTGGAGTGTTAACGGGGGCCGTAGCTCCTACAATGAGCAGTTCTTC | CAWSVNGGRSSYNEQFF
TRBJ2-3 | TRBD2 | TRBV20-1 | many | TGCAGTGCGAGCCTAGCGGGAAGAACAGATACGCAGTATTTT | CSASLAGRTDTQYF
TRBJ2-4 | TRBD2 | TRBV7-8 | large | TGTGCCAGCAGCATAGTAGCAGGGGGACTAGCGGGAGCGTCCAAAAACATTCAGTACTTC | CASSIVAGGLAGASKNIQYF
TRBJ1-1 | NA | TRBV6-6 | NA | TGTGCCAGCTCCCCGACAGCAGGCTACACTGAAGCTTTCTTT | CASSPTAGYTEAFF
TRBJ2-2 | TRBD2 | TRBV3-1 | many | TGTGCCAGCAGCCATGGACTAGTCTTTTCCGGGGAGCTGTTTTTT | CASSHGLVFSGELFF
TRBJ2-7 | NA | TRBV10-1 | many | TGCGCCAGCAGCGGGGACCCGATCTACGAGCAGTACTTC | CASSGDPIYEQYF
TRBJ2-7 | NA | TRBV7-9 | NA | TGTGCCAGCAGCCCGGACAGCTCCTACAAGCAGTACTTC | CASSPDSSYKQYF
TRBJ2-7 | TRBD1 | TRBV5-1 | many | TGCGCCAGCAGCTTCCTTACAGGGGGCTCCTACGAGCAGTACTTC | CASSFLTGGSYEQYF
TRBJ1-2 | TRBD1 | TRBV4-1 | medium-sized | TGCGCCAGCAGCCAAGCGGGACAGGGGGACTATGGCTACACCTTC | CASSQAGQGDYGYTF
TRBJ1-1 | NA | TRBV27 | NA | TGTGCCAGCAGTTTATTCGGCGCTGAAGCTTTCTTT | CASSLFGAEAFF
TRBJ2-7 | TRBD1 | TRBV29-1 | NA | TGCAGCGTCGGGGACAGGGGGAGAACCTACGAGCAGTACTTC | CSVGDRGRTYEQYF
TRBJ1-1 | NA | TRBV6-1 | NA | TGTGCCAGCAGTGAGGCAGGGCACACTGAAGCTTTCTTT | CASSEAGHTEAFF
TRBJ2-7 | TRBD1 | TRBV11-2 | NA | TGTGCCAGCAGCTTAGAGGGACAGAAGGCCTACGAGCAGTACTTC | CASSLEGQKAYEQYF
TRBJ1-2 | TRBD1 | TRBV10-3 | many | TGTGCCATCAAGGACAGGGCGGGGGGCTACACCTTC | CAIKDRAGGYTF
TRBJ2-3 | TRBD2 | TRBV12-3/TRBV12-4 | NA | TGTGCCAGCAGCAGACTAGCCCACACAGGTACGCAGTATTTT | CASSRLAHTGTQYF
TRBJ2-2 | NA | TRBV20-1 | few | TGCAGTGCTAGGGGCAGGGGGGGTTCCCCCGGGGAGCTGTTTTTT | CSARGRGGSPGELFF
TRBJ2-1 | TRBD1 | TRBV7-9 | NA | TGTGCCAGCAGTTTAAATAGAGGGGGCAGCTCCTACAATGAGCAGTTCTTC | CASSLNRGGSSYNEQFF
TRBJ2-1 | NA | TRBV28 | NA | TGTGCCAGCAGCGGGTACGGCTCCTACAATGAGCAGTTCTTC | CASSGYGSYNEQFF
TRBJ2-7 | NA | TRBV20-1 | few | TGCAGTGCTAGAGAGTACGGCTACGAGCAGTACTTC | CSAREYGYEQYF
TRBJ2-1 | NA | TRBV5-4 | many | TGTGCCAGCAGCTTACGAACAGGGAATAATGAGCAGTTCTTC | CASSLRTGNNEQFF
TRBJ1-2 | NA | TRBV6-1 | NA | TGTGCCAGCAGTGGGCGAGGCTACACCTTC | CASSGRGYTF
TRBJ2-7 | NA | TRBV24-1 | many | TGTGCCACCAGTGACAAACAGGCTCCCTACGAGCAGTACTTC | CATSDKQAPYEQYF
TRBJ2-1 | NA | TRBV6-2/TRBV6-3 | few | TGTGCCAGCAGTTACACTCGGACTGAGCAGTTCTTC | CASSYTRTEQFF
TRBJ2-1 | TRBD2 | TRBV5-1 | many | TGCGCCAGTATGACTAGCGATCCCGATGAGCAGTTCTTC | CASMTSDPDEQFF
TRBJ2-7 | TRBD2 | TRBV28 | few | TGTGCCAGCAGTTTACGAGGACTAGCGGGAGGGAACCCCTACGAGCAGTACTTC | CASSLRGLAGGNPYEQYF
TRBJ2-3 | NA | TRBV7-6 | NA | TGTGCCAGCAGCTTAGGAGGCACCTACACAGATACGCAGTATTTT | CASSLGGTYTDTQYF
TRBJ1-2 | NA | TRBV6-5 | many | TGTGCCAGCAGCGACACAGAGACCTATGGCTACACCTTC | CASSDTETYGYTF
TRBJ1-5 | NA | TRBV12-3/TRBV12-4 | few | TGTGCCAGCAGCCGAGACACCCAGCCCCAGCATTTT | CASSRDTQPQHF
TRBJ2-7 | TRBD1 | TRBV5-1 | NA | TGCGCCAGCAGCCAAGGGGGCCACTCCTACGAGCAGTACTTC | CASSQGGHSYEQYF
TRBJ2-1 | TRBD2 | TRBV6-1 | few | TGTGCCGGCAGCGGAGGACTAGCGGAGTACAATAAGCAGTTCTTC | CAGSGGLAEYNKQFF
TRBJ1-2 | TRBD1 | TRBV6-1 | many | TGTGCCAGCAGTGAGGGACAGGGACCCTATGGCTACACCTTC | CASSEGQGPYGYTF